The 6 T cell receptor beta chains reported below all come from one sample, sequenced in a study of T cell changes during pregnancy in multiple sclerosis. Assay used: immunoSEQ multiplex PCR; TCRdb lists only in-frame clones, some missing. The data contain about 100,000 clones, around 93% of them singletons. The starting material was peripheral blood, obtained in the third trimester of pregnancy. The receptors were sampled from a female donor in good health, enrolled as a control in a pregnancy study.

This clone appeared a single time. The chain links TRBV27 to TRBJ1-1, with D unresolved. The CDR3 spans 13 residues. Per the germline V gene, CDR1 is MNHEY and CDR2 is SMNVEV (reference sequence). Trimming left V 4 bases short and J 0 bases short, with 6 bases between. CDR3 sequence reads: CASSSTVNTEAFF. Here the CDR3 DNA reads TGTGCCAGCAGTTCTACAGTGAACACTGAAGCTTTCTTT.

V and J are TRBV4-3 and TRBJ2-2, with D perhaps matching TRBD1 (5 bases). V lost 8 bases and J lost 3, with 16 bases in between. The CDR3 extends over 15 amino acids. Germline lookup yields CDR1 LGHNA and CDR2 YSLEER. In nucleotides, the CDR3 is TGCGCCAGCGCCAGGGTGGCCTCGCACACCGGGGAGCTGTTTTTT. Translating it yields CASARVASHTGELFF.

V is TRBV7-9 and J is TRBJ1-4; perhaps TRBD1 as D (6 bases). CDR3 length: 15 amino acids. Germline CDR1 SEHNR, CDR2 FQNEAQ (reference sequence). The ends were cut back, 6 bases at V and 4 bases at J, with 15 bases in the middle. The CDR3 reads CASRRGGQNNEKLFF. CDR3 nucleotides: TGTGCCAGCAGACGGGGGGGGCAGAATAATGAAAAACTGTTTTTT.

The chain couples TRBV19 to TRBJ1-2; no reliable D call. Germline assignment: CDR1 LNHDA and CDR2 SQIVND (reference sequence). This CDR3 comprises 13 residues. Deletions cut 6 bases from V and 0 bases from J, with 8 bases between. CDR3 nucleotides: TGTGCCAGTAGATCGACATCTAACTATGGCTACACCTTC. Protein: CASRSTSNYGYTF.

The gene calls are TRBV11-2 and TRBJ1-3; the D gene is possibly TRBD1 (5 bases). The CDR3 is made up of 16 amino acids. The germline V gene has CDR1 SGHAT and CDR2 FQNNGV. V was pared by 5 bases and J by 4 bases, with 18 bases between. Here the CDR3 DNA reads TGTGCCAGCAGCGGAGAGGTCTCGGGGGACGGAAACACCATATATTTT. As protein: CASSGEVSGDGNTIYF.

The rearrangement uses TRBV7-9 and TRBJ2-1; 9 bases agree with TRBD1. J lost 7 bases, V lost 5 bases, and 6 bases had no gene match. Looked up from germline, CDR1 is SEHNR and CDR2 is FQNEAQ (reference sequence). The length of the CDR3 is 14 residues. This CDR3 is CASSEQGAGNEQFF. The CDR3 DNA reads TGTGCCAGCAGCGAACAGGGGGCAGGGAATGAGCAGTTCTTC.